Listed below are T cell receptor beta chains from one sample, sequenced in a study of OX40 agonist ivuxolimab in advanced cancers. The table came from immunoSEQ multiplex PCR; TCRdb's copy has only in-frame clones and leaves some out. The table has 40,000 or so clones, approximately 83% seen once. The source was CD4+ or CD8+ T cells sorted from blood, collected in a trial of the OX40 agonist ivuxolimab. These receptors were taken from an adult with an advanced solid tumor such as melanoma, head and neck, liver or kidney cancer. Both conserved end residues are part of each CDR3. Clone sizes are given selectively: once, few, many, or a class where the clone is expanded.

CDR3	size	V
CASNREVNQPQHF	few	TRBV2
CASSLVGVGTQGNTIYF	.	TRBV7-2
CASSPLGVHYGYTF	.	TRBV4-1
CASSLPFDEQFF	.	TRBV6-6
CASSEFRAGGLEQYF	.	TRBV6-1
CASSSRIAKSQPQHF	.	TRBV2
CASRPSGTAYNEQFF	.	TRBV5-4
CASSGSPYALEQYF	.	TRBV19
CASSLRGGGNSPLHF	.	TRBV7-9
CASSYGRRGVEQYF	.	TRBV6-6
CAWSVRSTNEKLFF	.	TRBV30
CASSRRESSYNEQFF	.	TRBV7-2
CASSFGTAINTEAFF	.	TRBV5-1
CASSSTADSSGSPLHF	.	TRBV5-1
CASSLIPGEVYTF	.	TRBV7-3
CASSRSEGRTEAFF	.	TRBV2
CASSPLTDPSTDTQYF	.	TRBV18
CASSFGIRGTDTQYF	.	TRBV28
CASSFTDDEKLFF	few	TRBV7-9
CASSLTGDNEKLFF	once	TRBV5-1
CASSVGDRPYEQYF	.	TRBV9
CASSEKTVYGYTF	.	TRBV2
CASSLPWGSGNTIYF	.	TRBV7-9
CASSYGGGGAGSPLHF	.	TRBV27
CASSRGLAGGLGQFF	.	TRBV6-5
CASSLKFSATVYGYTF	few	TRBV7-9
CASSEWVGQYGYTF	.	TRBV6-1
CASSSTDRGRTEAFF	.	TRBV5-6
CASRPGTDNEQFF	.	TRBV6-1
CASSVGDSYNEQFF	once	TRBV9